This TCR beta chain was sequenced during a study of shared clonotypes between healthy human individuals. Only in-frame clones appear in the TCRdb table, and some are missing; sequencing was by immunoSEQ multiplex PCR. In the table there are 800,000 or so clones, around 96% of which are singletons. Terminally differentiated effector memory CD45RA+ cells were excluded from the naive CD8 cells, which were CD45RO-negative and positively selected for CCR7. This receptor was taken from a man aged 25-45 years in good health. Material for sequencing was naive CD8+ T cells sorted from blood.

In nucleotides, the CDR3 is TGTGCCAGCAGCCGGGACAGGGGGGTCCAAGAGACCCAGTACTTC. It translates to CASSRDRGVQETQYF. J is TRBJ2-5 and V is TRBV7-6; 11 positions match TRBD1. This CDR3 is built from 15 residues. J was trimmed by 1 base and V by 5 bases; bases with no gene match: 3. In germline, CDR1 is SGHVS, CDR2 FNYEAQ.